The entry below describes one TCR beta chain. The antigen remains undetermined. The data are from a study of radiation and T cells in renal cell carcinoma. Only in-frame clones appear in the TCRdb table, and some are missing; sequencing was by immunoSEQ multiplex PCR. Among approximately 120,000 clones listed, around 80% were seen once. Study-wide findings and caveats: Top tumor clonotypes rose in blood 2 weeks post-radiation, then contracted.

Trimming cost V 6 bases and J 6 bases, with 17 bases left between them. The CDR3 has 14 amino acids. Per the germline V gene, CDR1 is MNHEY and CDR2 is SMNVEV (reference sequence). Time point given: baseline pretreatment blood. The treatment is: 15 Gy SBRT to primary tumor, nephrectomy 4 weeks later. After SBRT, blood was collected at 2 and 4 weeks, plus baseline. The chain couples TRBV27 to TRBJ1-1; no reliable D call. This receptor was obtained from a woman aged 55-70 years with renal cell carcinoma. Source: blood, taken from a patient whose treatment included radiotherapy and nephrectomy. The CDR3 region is CASRSSIPEAEAFF. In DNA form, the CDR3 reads TGTGCCAGCAGGAGCTCCATTCCCGAGGCTGAAGCTTTCTTT.